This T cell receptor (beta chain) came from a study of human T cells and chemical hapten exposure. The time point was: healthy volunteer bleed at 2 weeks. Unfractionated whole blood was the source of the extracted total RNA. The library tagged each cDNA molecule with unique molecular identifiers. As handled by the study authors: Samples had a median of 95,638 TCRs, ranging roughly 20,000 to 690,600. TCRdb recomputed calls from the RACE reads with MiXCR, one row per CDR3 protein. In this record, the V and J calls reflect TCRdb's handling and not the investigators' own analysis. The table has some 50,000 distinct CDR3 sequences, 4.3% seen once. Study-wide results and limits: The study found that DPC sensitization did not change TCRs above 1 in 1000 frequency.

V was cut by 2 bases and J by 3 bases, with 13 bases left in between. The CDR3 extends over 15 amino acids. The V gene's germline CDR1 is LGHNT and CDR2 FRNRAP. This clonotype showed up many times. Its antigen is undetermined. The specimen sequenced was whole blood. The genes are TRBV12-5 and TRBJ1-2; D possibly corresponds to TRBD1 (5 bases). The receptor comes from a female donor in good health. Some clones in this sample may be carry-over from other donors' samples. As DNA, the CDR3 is TGTGCTAGTGGTTTGTCTCCGGGAGGGGACTATGGCTACACCTTC. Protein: CASGLSPGGDYGYTF.